This record concerns one T cell receptor beta chain sequence. There are 15 residues in the CDR3. V was clipped by 5 bases and J by 3 bases, with 16 bases between them. In germline, CDR1 is SGHVS, CDR2 FQNEAQ. These data originate in a study of T cells in Graves' hyperthyroidism and ophthalmopathy. The CDR3 regions of TCR beta were amplified from RNA transcripts. During a first-round RT-PCR of the TCR CDR3, the HTBI primer set was used. TCRdb analysed the multiplex PCR reads with MiXCR anew, one entry per CDR3 protein. The table shows about 300,000 distinct CDR3 sequences, with roughly 18% occurring only once.

The sample comprised blood. The receptor was isolated from a middle-aged man with Graves' ophthalmopathy. The chain uses TRBV7-8 and TRBJ2-5, with D tentatively TRBD2 (6 bases). The CDR3 here is CASSNAGLTEETQYF. CDR3 nucleotide sequence: TGTGCCAGCAGCAATGCCGGACTAACTGAAGAGACCCAGTACTTC.